These T cell receptor beta chains were read from a single sample in a study of OX40 agonist ivuxolimab in advanced cancers. Assay: immunoSEQ multiplex PCR; the TCRdb copy retains only in-frame clones and omits some. The table includes 80,000 to 95,000 clones, just over 85% detected once. The sample in question was CD4+ or CD8+ T cells sorted from blood, obtained in a trial of the OX40 agonist ivuxolimab. The source of these receptors is an adult with an advanced solid tumor such as melanoma, head and neck, liver or kidney cancer. Each CDR3 is given with its conserved first and last residue. The D gene is left open where the match is weak. Only some rows state a clone size, as once, few, many or a class for expanded clones.

V	J	D	size	DNA	CDR3
TRBV6-6	TRBJ2-3	TRBD1	NA	TGTGCCAGCACCAAAGACAGGGGGTACCTCGCAGATACGCAGTATTTT	CASTKDRGYLADTQYF
TRBV5-4	TRBJ2-3	NA	few	TGTGCCAGCAGCCGTGGTACCGCAGATACGCAGTATTTT	CASSRGTADTQYF
TRBV5-1	TRBJ1-2	TRBD1	NA	TGCGCCAGCAGCTTGGGATCTCGGGTGACAGGGGCCTATGGCTACACCTTC	CASSLGSRVTGAYGYTF
TRBV7-7	TRBJ2-5	NA	NA	TGTGCCAGCAGCTTAGATAATCGAGGGATGACCCAGTACTTC	CASSLDNRGMTQYF
TRBV6-5	TRBJ2-5	TRBD1	once	TGTGCCAGTACGACTCCGGGACAGCAAGAGACCCAGTACTTC	CASTTPGQQETQYF
TRBV7-9	TRBJ1-1	TRBD1	NA	TGTGCCAGCAGCTTACAGAAGGACAGGGCTGAAGCTTTCTTT	CASSLQKDRAEAFF
TRBV6-5	TRBJ1-5	NA	NA	TGTGCCAGCAGTTACTCCGAAAGGTCGCCCCAGCATTTT	CASSYSERSPQHF
TRBV28	TRBJ1-1	NA	NA	TGTGCCAGTGGTTCCTCCAACACTGAAGCTTTCTTT	CASGSSNTEAFF
TRBV29-1	TRBJ2-3	TRBD1	NA	TGCAGCGTGGGAAACAGGGGTGGGAGAGATACGCAGTATTTT	CSVGNRGGRDTQYF
TRBV7-2	TRBJ1-5	NA	few	TGTGCCAGCAGCTACCGGGCCAATCAGCCCCAGCATTTT	CASSYRANQPQHF
TRBV5-4	TRBJ1-2	TRBD1	NA	TGTGCCAGCAGCTGGGACAGGGTCCGGTATGGCTACACCTTC	CASSWDRVRYGYTF
TRBV5-1	TRBJ2-7	TRBD1	NA	TGCGCCAGCAGCCGATCCCGGACAGGGAACTACGAGCAGTACTTC	CASSRSRTGNYEQYF
TRBV5-1	TRBJ1-2	TRBD1	NA	TGCGCCAGCAGCCCAACAGGGGAGCTTGGCTACACCTTC	CASSPTGELGYTF
TRBV5-4	TRBJ2-1	TRBD1	NA	TGTGCCAGCAGGGTTATCGGGACAGGGTTGGATGAGCAGTTCTTC	CASRVIGTGLDEQFF
TRBV9	TRBJ1-3	TRBD1	once	TGTGCCAGCAGCGTACTGGGACAGATCGACGCCGGAAACACCATATATTTT	CASSVLGQIDAGNTIYF
TRBV28	TRBJ1-1	NA	once	TGTGCCAGCAGGGGGGCCGACAGTGCCCCGCATGAAGCTTTCTTT	CASRGADSAPHEAFF
TRBV7-2	TRBJ1-2	NA	NA	TGTGCCAGCAGCCTTTCTTCGACAGGCCGCTATGGCTACACCTTC	CASSLSSTGRYGYTF
TRBV28	TRBJ1-1	NA	NA	TGTGCCAGCAGGTCCCCCATGATGGCTTTCTTT	CASRSPMMAFF
TRBV11-2	TRBJ1-4	TRBD1	once	TGTGCCAGCAGGAGCGGGAGGGGGCGAACTAATGAAAAACTGTTTTTT	CASRSGRGRTNEKLFF
TRBV5-4	TRBJ1-4	NA	once	TGTGCCAGCAGCGAAAGGGGAGGCGGGCTCGGGAATGAAAAACTGTTTTTT	CASSERGGGLGNEKLFF
TRBV7-3	TRBJ2-1	NA	NA	TGTGCCAGCAGCCTACAGGGATCCTACAATGAGCAGTTCTTC	CASSLQGSYNEQFF
TRBV13	TRBJ2-3	TRBD2	NA	TGTGCCAGCAGCTTAGTCCGACTAGCAGGCACAGATACGCAGTATTTT	CASSLVRLAGTDTQYF
TRBV27	TRBJ2-7	NA	NA	TGTGCCAGCAGCCGACCCCTCTCCTACGAGCAGTACTTC	CASSRPLSYEQYF
TRBV7-9	TRBJ1-6	TRBD1	NA	TGTGCCAGCAGCCCTGACAGGGATTCACCCCTCCACTTT	CASSPDRDSPLHF
TRBV5-1	TRBJ1-1	NA	once	TGCGCCAGCAGCTTCGGAGGTGGGACGGGTACTGAAGCTTTCTTT	CASSFGGGTGTEAFF
TRBV2	TRBJ1-2	NA	NA	TGTGCCAGCAGTATTCTGGGGACCCGTGGCTACACCTTC	CASSILGTRGYTF
TRBV7-3	TRBJ2-5	TRBD2	NA	TGTGCCAGCAGCTTAGCGGGGGGACTAAGATCGGGAGAGACCCAGTACTTC	CASSLAGGLRSGETQYF
TRBV30	TRBJ1-6	NA	NA	TGTGCCTGGAGGCCCGAGGGTCTCTCGAATTCACCCCTCCACTTT	CAWRPEGLSNSPLHF
TRBV9	TRBJ1-1	NA	NA	TGTGCCAGCAGCAACGCCCTCAAACAGACTGAAGCTTTCTTT	CASSNALKQTEAFF
TRBV5-1	TRBJ2-7	NA	NA	TGCGCCAGCAGCGGGGACGGCTACGAGCAGTACTTC	CASSGDGYEQYF
TRBV2	TRBJ1-4	NA	NA	TGTGCCTGGGCGGGAAACTGGGGTGAAAAACTGTTTTTT	CAWAGNWGEKLFF
TRBV5-1	TRBJ2-6	NA	NA	TGCGCCAGCAGCTTCGCCGCGAGGGGCTCTGGGGCCAACGTCCTGACTTTC	CASSFAARGSGANVLTF
TRBV6-1	TRBJ2-7	TRBD2	NA	TGTGCCAGCAGTGATGGGACTAGCGGGGGGGGGAGCTCCTACGAGCAGTACTTC	CASSDGTSGGGSSYEQYF
TRBV6-6	TRBJ1-5	TRBD1	NA	TGTGCCAGCAGTTCCCACAGGGGCGAGAGAAAGCCCCAGCATTTT	CASSSHRGERKPQHF
TRBV7-3	TRBJ1-1	NA	NA	TGTGCCAGCAGCCCCGGGCCAGGCAGGAAAGGGGACACTGAAGCTTTCTTT	CASSPGPGRKGDTEAFF
TRBV5-5	TRBJ2-6	NA	NA	TGTGCCAGCAGACCACAGGGATCAGGGGCCAACGTCCTGACTTTC	CASRPQGSGANVLTF
TRBV30	TRBJ2-7	TRBD1	NA	TGTGCCTGGAATTCGGGACAGGGGAAATACGAGCAGTACTTC	CAWNSGQGKYEQYF
TRBV19	TRBJ1-5	NA	once	TGTGCCAGTAGTATTGGCCCCCGCAATCAGCCCCAGCATTTT	CASSIGPRNQPQHF
TRBV7-9	TRBJ2-1	TRBD1	NA	TGTGCCAGCAGCTTAACAGGGGCCAATGAGCAGTTCTTC	CASSLTGANEQFF
TRBV18	TRBJ1-6	TRBD1	NA	TGTGCCAGCTCATCCGGGACAGGGGGCGCATCACCCCTCCACTTT	CASSSGTGGASPLHF
TRBV28	TRBJ2-5	TRBD1	NA	TGTGCCAGCAGTTATGGGACAGGGAGTTCCCCGGTCCAAGAGACCCAGTACTTC	CASSYGTGSSPVQETQYF
TRBV25-1	TRBJ2-5	TRBD2	once	TGTGCCAGCAGTGAACCCCTAGCGGGCCAAGAGACCCAGTACTTC	CASSEPLAGQETQYF
TRBV6-4	TRBJ2-2	NA	few	TGTGCCAGCAGTGGGGAGGTACACGGGGAGCTGTTTTTT	CASSGEVHGELFF
TRBV2	TRBJ1-6	NA	few	TGTGCCAGCAGTCTTTACAGGTTTACTAATTCACCCCTCCACTTT	CASSLYRFTNSPLHF
TRBV4-1	TRBJ1-2	NA	NA	TGCGCCAGCAGCCAAGATAGGACCGGCGGGGCCTATGGCTACACCTTC	CASSQDRTGGAYGYTF
TRBV5-4	TRBJ1-4	TRBD1	NA	TGTGCCAGCAGCGGGGACAGTAAGGAAAAACTGTTTTTT	CASSGDSKEKLFF
TRBV4-2	TRBJ2-3	TRBD2	NA	TGTGCCAGCAGCTGGGGACTATTCACAGATACGCAGTATTTT	CASSWGLFTDTQYF
TRBV29-1	TRBJ2-7	NA	NA	TGCAGCGTTGGGATCCGGGCGCACGAGCAGTACTTC	CSVGIRAHEQYF
TRBV18	TRBJ1-1	NA	NA	TGTGCCAGCTCACCTCGTCCCGAACCTAACACTGAAGCTTTCTTT	CASSPRPEPNTEAFF
TRBV7-9	TRBJ2-1	NA	NA	TGTGCCAGCAGCCGACGAGAGGGGCAGGAGCAGTTCTTC	CASSRREGQEQFF
TRBV7-2	TRBJ2-7	TRBD1	NA	TGTGCCAGCAGGCGACCCGGGACAGGGCCCGAGCAGTACTTC	CASRRPGTGPEQYF
TRBV5-4	TRBJ2-1	TRBD2	NA	TGTGCCAGCAGCTCGAGTAGCGGGGGCGCCTACAATGAGCAGTTCTTC	CASSSSSGGAYNEQFF
TRBV28	TRBJ1-6	NA	NA	TGTGCCAGCAGATTAGACAGGTCCTATTCACCCCTCCACTTT	CASRLDRSYSPLHF
TRBV18	TRBJ1-1	NA	NA	TGTGCCAGCTCACCCGGGCCTGAAGCTTTCTTT	CASSPGPEAFF
TRBV19	TRBJ1-6	NA	few	TGTGCCAGTAGCCAAACAGGAAATTCACCCCTCCACTTT	CASSQTGNSPLHF
TRBV12-5	TRBJ2-3	NA	NA	TGTGCTAGTGGCCCCCCACGGACAGATACGCAGTATTTT	CASGPPRTDTQYF
TRBV5-1	TRBJ2-3	TRBD1	NA	TGCGCCAGCAGCTTACAGGGGGGTACAGATACGCAGTATTTT	CASSLQGGTDTQYF
TRBV10-3	TRBJ2-7	TRBD1	NA	TGTGCCATCAGTTTCGAAGGACAGGGGCTCTACGAGCAGTACTTC	CAISFEGQGLYEQYF